This T cell receptor (beta chain) derives from a study of cytotoxic CD8 clonotypes in ibrutinib-treated CLL. Looking at the study overall: Patients gave response samples after a median around eleven months of treatment, range 6 to 36.

The method was immunoSEQ multiplex PCR; TCRdb's version includes in-frame clones alone and lacks a portion of them. The data hold approximately 97,000 clones, with over 60% observed a single time. CDR3 length equals 12 residues. Germline V lookup: CDR1 SEHNR, CDR2 FQNEAQ (reference sequence). J gave up 5 bases and V 5 bases, and 2 bases lay outside the gene matches. Concerning this clone: Its matching antigen is unknown.

Study-level points and caveats: Public clonotypes were uncommon and contracted or stayed stable on treatment. Different sampling times were used for sustained-remission and progressing patients. Baseline levels were approached again at progression, after clonality had risen at ibrutinib response.

This TCR was sampled from a human donor with chronic lymphocytic leukemia. Material: PBMCs, obtained after 24 months of ibrutinib treatment. This chain connects TRBV7-9 to TRBJ1-1, with 7 positions matching TRBD1. CDR3 in DNA: TGTGCCAGCAGCCAGACAGGGACTGAAGCTTTCTTT. This gives the protein CASSQTGTEAFF.